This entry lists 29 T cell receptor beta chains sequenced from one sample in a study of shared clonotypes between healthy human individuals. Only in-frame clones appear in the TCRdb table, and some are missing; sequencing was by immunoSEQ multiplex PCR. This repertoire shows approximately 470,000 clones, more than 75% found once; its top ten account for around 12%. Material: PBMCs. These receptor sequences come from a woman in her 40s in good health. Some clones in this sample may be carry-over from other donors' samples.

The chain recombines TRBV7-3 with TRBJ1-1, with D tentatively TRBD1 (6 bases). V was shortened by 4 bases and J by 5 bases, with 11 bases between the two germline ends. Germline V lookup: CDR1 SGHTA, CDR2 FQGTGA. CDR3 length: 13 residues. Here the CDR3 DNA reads TGTGCCAGCAGCTCAAGGGGGGAAACTGAAGCTTTCTTT. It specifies CASSSRGETEAFF.

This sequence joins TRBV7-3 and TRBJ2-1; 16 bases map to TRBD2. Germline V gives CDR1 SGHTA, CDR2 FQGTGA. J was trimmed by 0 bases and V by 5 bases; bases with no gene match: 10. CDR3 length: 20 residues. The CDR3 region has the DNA TGTGCCAGCAGCCCAACGGGACTAGCGGGAGGGTGGTACTCCTACAATGAGCAGTTCTTC. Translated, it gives CASSPTGLAGGWYSYNEQFF.

DNA for the CDR3: TGTGCCAGTAGCATACCGGACAGGGGGCTGTCTGAAGCTTTCTTT. This codes for CASSIPDRGLSEAFF. The chain recombines TRBV19 with TRBJ1-1; TRBD1 matches at 11 bases. The CDR3 is 15 amino acids. V was pared by 6 bases and J by 6 bases, with 9 bases of the junction left unmatched. The germline V gene encodes CDR1 LNHDA and CDR2 SQIVND (reference sequence).

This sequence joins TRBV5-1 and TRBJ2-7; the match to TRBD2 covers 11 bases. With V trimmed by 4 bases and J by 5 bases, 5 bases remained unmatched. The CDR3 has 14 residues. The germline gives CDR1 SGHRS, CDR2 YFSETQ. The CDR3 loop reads CASSKTSGSNEQYF. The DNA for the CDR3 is TGCGCCAGCAGCAAAACTAGCGGGAGTAACGAGCAGTACTTC. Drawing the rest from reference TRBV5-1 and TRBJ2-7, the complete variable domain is KAGVTQTPRYLIKTRGQQVTLSCSPISGHRSVSWYQQTPGQGLQFLFEYFSETQRNKGNFPGRFSGRQFSNSRSEMNVSTLELGDSALYLCASSKTSGSNEQYFGPGTRLTVT.

CDR3 coding DNA: TGTGCCTGGAGTGTTGTGGGAGAGACCCAGTACTTC. Amino acid sequence: CAWSVVGETQYF. The V gene is TRBV30, the J gene TRBJ2-5; D gene unclear. With 0 bases removed from V and 4 bases from J, the gap between germline ends came to 6 bases. This CDR3 contains 12 residues. Germline lookup yields CDR1 GTSNPN and CDR2 SVGIG (reference sequence).

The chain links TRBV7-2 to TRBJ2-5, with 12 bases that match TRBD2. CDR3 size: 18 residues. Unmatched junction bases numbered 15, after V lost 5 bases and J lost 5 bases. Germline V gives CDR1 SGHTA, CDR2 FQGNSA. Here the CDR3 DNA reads TGTGCCAGCAGCCTCTCGCCTAGCGGGAGGGTGGTTGGGGAGACCCAGTACTTC. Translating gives CASSLSPSGRVVGETQYF.

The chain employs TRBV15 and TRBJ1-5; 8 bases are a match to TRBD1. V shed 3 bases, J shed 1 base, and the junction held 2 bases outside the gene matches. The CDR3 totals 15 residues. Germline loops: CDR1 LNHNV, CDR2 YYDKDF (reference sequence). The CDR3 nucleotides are TGTGCCACCAGCAGCCACAGGGGGAGCAATCAGCCCCAGCATTTT. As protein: CATSSHRGSNQPQHF.

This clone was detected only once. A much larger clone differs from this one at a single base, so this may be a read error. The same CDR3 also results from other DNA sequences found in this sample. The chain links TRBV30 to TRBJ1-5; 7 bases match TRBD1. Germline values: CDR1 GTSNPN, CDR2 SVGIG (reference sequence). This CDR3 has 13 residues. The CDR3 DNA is TGTGCCTGGAGTGTAGGGGGCAATCAGCCCCAGCACTTT. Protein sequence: CAWSVGGNQPQHF. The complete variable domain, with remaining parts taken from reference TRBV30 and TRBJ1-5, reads SQTIHQWPATLVQPVGSPLSLECTVEGTSNPNLYWYRQAAGRGLQLLFYSVGIGQISSEVPQNLSASRPQDRQFILSSKKLLLSDSGFYLCAWSVGGNQPQHFGDGTRLSIL.

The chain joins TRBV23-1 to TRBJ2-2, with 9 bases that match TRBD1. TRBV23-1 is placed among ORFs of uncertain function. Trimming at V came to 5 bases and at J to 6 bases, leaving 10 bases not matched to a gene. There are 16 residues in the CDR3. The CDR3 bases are TGCGCCAGCAGTTGTAACAGGGGGCGCTGGGCCGGGGAGCTGTTTTTT. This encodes CASSCNRGRWAGELFF.

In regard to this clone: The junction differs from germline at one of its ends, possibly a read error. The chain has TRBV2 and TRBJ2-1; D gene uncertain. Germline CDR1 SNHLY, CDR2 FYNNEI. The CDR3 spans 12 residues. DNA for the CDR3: TGTGCCAGCAGAGAAGCTGGGAATGAGCAGTTCTTC. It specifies CASREAGNEQFF.

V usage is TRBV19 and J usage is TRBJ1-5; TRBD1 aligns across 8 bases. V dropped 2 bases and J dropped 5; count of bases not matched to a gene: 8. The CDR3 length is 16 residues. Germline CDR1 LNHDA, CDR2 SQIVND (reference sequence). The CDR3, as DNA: TGTGCCAGTAGTATAAGGCCAGGGGGCTTATATCAGCCCCAGCATTTT. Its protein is CASSIRPGGLYQPQHF.

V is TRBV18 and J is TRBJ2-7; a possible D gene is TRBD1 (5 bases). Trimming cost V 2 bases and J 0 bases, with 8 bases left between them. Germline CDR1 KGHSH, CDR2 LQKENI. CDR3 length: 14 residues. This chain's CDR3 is CASSPFDSSYEQYF. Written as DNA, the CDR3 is TGTGCCAGCTCACCATTCGACAGCTCCTACGAGCAGTACTTC.

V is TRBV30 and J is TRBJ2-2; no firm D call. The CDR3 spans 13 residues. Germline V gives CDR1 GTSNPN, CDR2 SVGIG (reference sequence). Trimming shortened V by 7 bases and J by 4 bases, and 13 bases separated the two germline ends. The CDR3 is CASESGFTGELFF. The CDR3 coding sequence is TGTGCCTCCGAGTCCGGATTCACCGGGGAGCTGTTTTTT.

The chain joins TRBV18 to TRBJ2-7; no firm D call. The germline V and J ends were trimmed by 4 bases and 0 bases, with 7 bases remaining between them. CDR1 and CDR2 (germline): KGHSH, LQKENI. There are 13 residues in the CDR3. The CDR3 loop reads CASSLISSYEQYF. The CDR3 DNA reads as TGTGCCAGCTCACTCATAAGCTCCTACGAGCAGTACTTC.

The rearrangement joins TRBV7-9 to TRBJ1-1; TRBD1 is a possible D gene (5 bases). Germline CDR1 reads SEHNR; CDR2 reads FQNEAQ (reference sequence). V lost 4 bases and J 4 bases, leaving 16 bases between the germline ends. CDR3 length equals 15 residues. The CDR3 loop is CASSSPKGRGTEAFF. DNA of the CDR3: TGTGCCAGCAGCTCCCCAAAGGGAAGGGGCACTGAAGCTTTCTTT.

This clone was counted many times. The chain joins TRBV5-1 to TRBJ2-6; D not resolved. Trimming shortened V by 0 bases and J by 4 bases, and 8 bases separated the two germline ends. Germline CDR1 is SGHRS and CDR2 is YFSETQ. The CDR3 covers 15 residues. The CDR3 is CASSLDAPGANVLTF. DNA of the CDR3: TGCGCCAGCAGCTTGGACGCCCCCGGGGCCAACGTCCTGACTTTC.

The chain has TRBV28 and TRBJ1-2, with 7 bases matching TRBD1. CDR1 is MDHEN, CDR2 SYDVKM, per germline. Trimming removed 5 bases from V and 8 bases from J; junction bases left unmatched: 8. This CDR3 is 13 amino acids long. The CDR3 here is CASSTTGIGGYTF. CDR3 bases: TGTGCCAGCAGTACGACAGGGATTGGCGGCTACACCTTC.

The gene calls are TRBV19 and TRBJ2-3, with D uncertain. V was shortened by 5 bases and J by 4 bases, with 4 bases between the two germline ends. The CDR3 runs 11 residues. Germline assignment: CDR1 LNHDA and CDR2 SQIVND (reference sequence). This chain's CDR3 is CASSGADTQYF. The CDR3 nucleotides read TGTGCCAGTAGTGGCGCAGATACGCAGTATTTT.

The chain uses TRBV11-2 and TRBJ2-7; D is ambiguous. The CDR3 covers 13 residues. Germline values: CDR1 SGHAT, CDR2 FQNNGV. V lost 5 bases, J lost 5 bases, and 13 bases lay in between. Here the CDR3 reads CASSPDNPHEQYF. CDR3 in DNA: TGTGCCAGCAGCCCCGACAACCCCCACGAGCAGTACTTC.

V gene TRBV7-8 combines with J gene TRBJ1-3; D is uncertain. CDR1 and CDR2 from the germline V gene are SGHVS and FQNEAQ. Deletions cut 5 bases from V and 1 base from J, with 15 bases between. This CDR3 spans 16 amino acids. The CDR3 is CASSARWPGSGNTIYF. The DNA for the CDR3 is TGTGCCAGCAGCGCCCGATGGCCCGGGTCTGGAAACACCATATATTTT.

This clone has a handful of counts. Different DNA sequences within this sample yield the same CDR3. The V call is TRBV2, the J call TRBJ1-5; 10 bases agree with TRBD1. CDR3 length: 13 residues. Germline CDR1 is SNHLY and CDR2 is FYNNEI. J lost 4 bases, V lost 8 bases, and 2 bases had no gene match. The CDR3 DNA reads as TGTGCCAGCCGGGGACAGGGGAATCAGCCCCAGCATTTT. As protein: CASRGQGNQPQHF.

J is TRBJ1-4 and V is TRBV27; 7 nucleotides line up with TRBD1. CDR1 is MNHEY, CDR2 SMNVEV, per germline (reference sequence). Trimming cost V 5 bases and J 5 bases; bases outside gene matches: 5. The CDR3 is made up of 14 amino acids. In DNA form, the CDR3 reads TGTGCCAGCAGTCGAACGACAGGGAATGAAAAACTGTTTTTT. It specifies CASSRTTGNEKLFF.

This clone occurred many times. DNA for the CDR3: TGTGCCAGCAGCTTAACAACAGGGGCAGATACCGGGGAGCTGTTTTTT. It translates to CASSLTTGADTGELFF. The V and J genes are TRBV7-3 and TRBJ2-2; TRBD1 agrees at 7 bases. This CDR3 contains 16 residues. Germline assignment: CDR1 SGHTA and CDR2 FQGTGA. The ends lost 0 bases at V and 5 bases at J; junction bases unmatched: 6.

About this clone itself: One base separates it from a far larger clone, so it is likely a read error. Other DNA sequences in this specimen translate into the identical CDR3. CDR3 protein: CASSLLSTGGDEQYF. The CDR3, as DNA: TGCGCCAGCAGTTTACTCTCGACAGGGGGGGATGAGCAGTACTTC. The chain couples TRBV28 to TRBJ2-7; 9 nucleotides agree with TRBD1. Germline lookup yields CDR1 MDHEN and CDR2 SYDVKM. The CDR3 is 15 residues long.

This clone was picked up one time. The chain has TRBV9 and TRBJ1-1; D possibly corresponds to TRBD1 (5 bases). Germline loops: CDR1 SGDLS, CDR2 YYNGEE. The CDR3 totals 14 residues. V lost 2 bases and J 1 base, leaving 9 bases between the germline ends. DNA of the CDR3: TGTGCCAGCAGCGTGGGGCTTCAGAACACTGAAGCTTTCTTT. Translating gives CASSVGLQNTEAFF.

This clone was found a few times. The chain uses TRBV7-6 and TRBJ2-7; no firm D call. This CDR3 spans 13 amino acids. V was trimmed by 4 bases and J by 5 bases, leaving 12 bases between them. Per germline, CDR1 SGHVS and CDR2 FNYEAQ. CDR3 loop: CASSSRPADEQYF. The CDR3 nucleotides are TGTGCCAGCAGCTCCCGACCGGCCGACGAGCAGTACTTC.

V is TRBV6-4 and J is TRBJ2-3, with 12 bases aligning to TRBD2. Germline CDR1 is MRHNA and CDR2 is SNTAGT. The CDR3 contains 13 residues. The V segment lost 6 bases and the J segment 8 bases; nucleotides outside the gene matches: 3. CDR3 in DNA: TGTGCCAGCAGACCGACTAGCGGGGGTACGCAGTATTTT. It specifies CASRPTSGGTQYF.

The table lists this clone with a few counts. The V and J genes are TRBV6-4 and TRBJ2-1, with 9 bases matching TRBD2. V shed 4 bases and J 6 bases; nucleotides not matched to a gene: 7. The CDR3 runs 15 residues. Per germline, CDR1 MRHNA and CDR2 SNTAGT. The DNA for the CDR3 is TGTGCCAGCAGTGCGGGGCGGGAGGGTGTCAATGAGCAGTTCTTC. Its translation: CASSAGREGVNEQFF.

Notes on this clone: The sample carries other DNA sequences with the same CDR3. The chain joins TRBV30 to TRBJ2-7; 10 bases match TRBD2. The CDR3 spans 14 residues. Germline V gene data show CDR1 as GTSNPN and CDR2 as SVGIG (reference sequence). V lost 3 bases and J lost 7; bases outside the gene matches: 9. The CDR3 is CAWSSSGRAQEQYF. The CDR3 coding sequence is TGTGCCTGGAGCTCCAGCGGGAGGGCCCAGGAGCAGTACTTC.